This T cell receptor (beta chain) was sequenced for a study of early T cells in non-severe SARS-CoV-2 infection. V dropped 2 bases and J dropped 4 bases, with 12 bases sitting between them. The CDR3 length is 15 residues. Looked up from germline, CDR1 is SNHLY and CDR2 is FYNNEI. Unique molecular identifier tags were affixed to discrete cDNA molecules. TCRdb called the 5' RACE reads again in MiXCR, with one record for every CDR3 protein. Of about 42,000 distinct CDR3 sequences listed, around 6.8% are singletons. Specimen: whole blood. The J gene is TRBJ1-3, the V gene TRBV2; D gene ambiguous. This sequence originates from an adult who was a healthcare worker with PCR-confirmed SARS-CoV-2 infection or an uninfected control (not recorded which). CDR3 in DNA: TGTGCCAGCAGTGAATCGCCACAGCTAGGAAACACCATATATTTT. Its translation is CASSESPQLGNTIYF.